This T cell receptor (beta chain) comes out of a study of cytomegalovirus exposure and HLA in healthy donors. This clone came up a few times. Its antigen is unidentified. A multiplex PCR was run with 60 Vbeta primers and 13 Jbeta primers. Assay: immunoSEQ multiplex PCR; the TCRdb copy retains only in-frame clones and omits some. The sample yields 200,000 to 250,000 clones, 75% to 85% seen once. Germline CDR1 MNHEY, CDR2 SMNVEV (reference sequence). The CDR3 runs to 15 residues. V dropped 3 bases and J dropped 4; count of bases not matched to a gene: 2. Study results and caveats: Presence/absence analysis assumed near-uniform sequencing depth across donors.

This chain connects TRBV27 to TRBJ2-3; 12 positions match TRBD2. This TCR came from a woman aged 40 to 55 in good health and CMV-seronegative. The specimen was PBMCs. The chain's CDR3 is CASSFLAGGPDTQYF. DNA of the CDR3: TGTGCCAGCAGTTTCCTAGCGGGAGGGCCAGATACGCAGTATTTT.